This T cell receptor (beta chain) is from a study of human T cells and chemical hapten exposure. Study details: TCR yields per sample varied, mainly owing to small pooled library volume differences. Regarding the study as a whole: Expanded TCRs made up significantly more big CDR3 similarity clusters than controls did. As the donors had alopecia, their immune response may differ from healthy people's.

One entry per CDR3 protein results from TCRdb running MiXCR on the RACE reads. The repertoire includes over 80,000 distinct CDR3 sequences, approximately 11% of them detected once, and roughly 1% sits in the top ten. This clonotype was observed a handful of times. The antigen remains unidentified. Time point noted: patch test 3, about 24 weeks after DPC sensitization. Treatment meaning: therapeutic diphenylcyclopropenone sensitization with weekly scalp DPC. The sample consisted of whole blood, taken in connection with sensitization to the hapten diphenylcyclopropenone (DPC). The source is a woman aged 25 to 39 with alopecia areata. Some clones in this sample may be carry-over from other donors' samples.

CDR3 residues: CASSPDRGGSGANVLTF. CDR3 bases: TGTGCCAGCAGCCCCGACAGGGGCGGCTCTGGGGCCAACGTCCTGACTTTC. This sequence joins TRBV7-3 and TRBJ2-6, with 8 bases matching TRBD1. V gave up 5 bases and J gave up 0 bases; unmatched junction bases: 6. There are 17 residues in the CDR3. The germline CDR1 and CDR2 sequences are SGHTA and FQGTGA.